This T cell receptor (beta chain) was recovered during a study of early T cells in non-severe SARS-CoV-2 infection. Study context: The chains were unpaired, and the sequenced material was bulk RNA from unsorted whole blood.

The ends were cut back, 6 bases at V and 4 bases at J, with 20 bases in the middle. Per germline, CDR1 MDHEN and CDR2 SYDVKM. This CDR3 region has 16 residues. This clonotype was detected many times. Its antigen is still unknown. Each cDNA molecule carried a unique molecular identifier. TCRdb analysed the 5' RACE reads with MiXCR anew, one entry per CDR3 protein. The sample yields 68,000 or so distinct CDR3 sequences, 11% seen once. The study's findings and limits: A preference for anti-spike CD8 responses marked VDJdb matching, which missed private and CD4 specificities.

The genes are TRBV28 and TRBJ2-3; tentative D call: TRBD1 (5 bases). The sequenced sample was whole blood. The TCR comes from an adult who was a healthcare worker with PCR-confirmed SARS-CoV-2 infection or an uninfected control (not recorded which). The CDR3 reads CASSIIQGRAADTQYF. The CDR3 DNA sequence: TGTGCCAGCAGCATTATCCAGGGAAGGGCCGCAGATACGCAGTATTTT.